A single sample gave rise to the 20 T cell receptor beta chains below, sequenced in a study of identical twins. Each CDR3 protein gets one entry after TCRdb re-called the 5' RACE reads with MiXCR. The table records 500,000 to 700,000 distinct CDR3 sequences, around 7.4% of them present only once. This sample was shared with a second study, whose subject was yellow fever vaccine responses in identical twins.

What was sequenced was PBMCs. The receptor source for this set is a woman between 18 and 30 years old in good health.

In this sample, this clonotype turned up a few times. The chain joins TRBV12-3 or TRBV12-4 to TRBJ1-5; 12 nucleotides agree with TRBD1. The J segment lost 8 bases and the V segment lost 6 bases, leaving 8 bases of the junction unmatched. CDR3 length: 15 residues. Here the CDR3 reads CASSPGTGGNEPQHF. As DNA, the CDR3 is TGTGCCAGCAGCCCCGGGACAGGGGGCAACGAGCCCCAGCATTTT.

This sequence joins TRBV24-1 and TRBJ2-3; the D gene is possibly TRBD2 (6 bases). There are 16 residues in the CDR3. Trimming pared 2 bases from V and 1 base from J, leaving 12 bases between. From germline, CDR1 is KGHDR and CDR2 SFDVKD. The CDR3 nucleotides read TGTGCCACCAGTGATTCCGCGGGGAGTCGCACAGATACGCAGTATTTT. Protein sequence: CATSDSAGSRTDTQYF.

This clonotype occurred many times. This chain's CDR3 is CASSQGRDGYTF. The DNA for the CDR3 is TGTGCCAGCAGCCAAGGAAGGGATGGCTACACCTTC. This chain joins TRBV3-1 and TRBJ1-2; D remains unclear. The CDR3 runs 12 residues. Trimming cost V 1 base and J 6 bases, with 6 bases left between them. Germline V gene sequence: CDR1 LGHDT, CDR2 YNNKEL (reference sequence).

The rearrangement joins TRBV20-1 to TRBJ1-2, with D unclear. The CDR3 covers 15 residues. V shed 2 bases and J shed 6 bases, with 19 bases lying between them. Germline CDR1 and CDR2: DFQATT and SNEGSKA (reference sequence). The CDR3 loop reads CSARPLAGSGDGYTF. CDR3 nucleotide sequence: TGCAGTGCTAGACCCCTCGCCGGGAGTGGGGATGGCTACACCTTC.

This clonotype occurred many times. In DNA form, the CDR3 reads TGTGCCAGCAGTTCCGGGGGGGCTGGTGAAAAACTGTTTTTT. Translation: CASSSGGAGEKLFF. The genes are TRBV12-3 or TRBV12-4 and TRBJ1-4; D may be TRBD1 (6 bases). This CDR3 has 14 residues. The V and J ends lost 4 bases and 7 bases respectively, with 13 bases between them.

This clonotype was counted a few times. V is TRBV10-3 and J is TRBJ2-2, with 7 nucleotides matching TRBD1. CDR3 size: 15 residues. The ends lost 6 bases at V and 8 bases at J; junction bases unmatched: 12. CDR1 and CDR2 from the germline V gene are ENHRY and SYGVKD. CDR3 loop: CAIRGTGDRLGELFF. CDR3 DNA: TGTGCCATCAGGGGAACAGGGGACCGATTAGGGGAGCTGTTTTTT.

The rearrangement uses TRBV20-1 and TRBJ1-1, with D perhaps matching TRBD1 (5 bases). Looked up from germline, CDR1 is DFQATT and CDR2 is SNEGSKA (reference sequence). This CDR3 is 14 amino acids long. Trimming took off 0 bases at V and 1 base at J, with 9 bases between the two ends. CDR3 nucleotide sequence: TGCAGTGCTAGAGAGGGGCAACAGAACACTGAAGCTTTCTTT. It encodes CSAREGQQNTEAFF.

This clonotype appeared many times. The chain has TRBV12-3 or TRBV12-4 and TRBJ1-2; weak D call: TRBD1 (5 bases). V shed 10 bases and J shed 6 bases, with 12 bases lying between them. There are 11 residues in the CDR3. CDR3 in DNA: TGTGCCACCTACTGGGGGGATGGCTACACCTTC. Amino acid sequence: CATYWGDGYTF.

This clonotype was observed a handful of times. The chain carries TRBV14 and TRBJ2-1; possibly TRBD2 for D (6 bases). CDR3 size: 14 residues. Germline CDR1 is SGHDN and CDR2 is FVKESK. V was shortened by 0 bases and J by 7 bases, with 10 bases between the two germline ends. The CDR3, as DNA: TGTGCCAGCAGCCAAGACTGGGGGGAGAATGAGCAGTTCTTC. Its translation: CASSQDWGENEQFF.

The chain has TRBV12-3 or TRBV12-4 and TRBJ2-7; 9 bases map to TRBD2. The CDR3 is 19 amino acids. J was trimmed by 1 base and V by 6 bases; bases with no gene match: 19. The CDR3 protein is CASSPLDNLAGRSSYEQYF. CDR3 bases: TGTGCCAGCAGCCCCTTAGATAACCTAGCGGGACGATCTTCCTACGAGCAGTACTTC.

The chain has TRBV15 and TRBJ2-1; D is unresolved. V was pared by 8 bases and J by 5 bases, with 13 bases between. The germline V gene encodes CDR1 LNHNV and CDR2 YYDKDF (reference sequence). This CDR3 contains 13 residues. CDR3 nucleotides: TGTGCCACCCGGAGTCTCGAGGACAATGAGCAGTTCTTC. Its translation is CATRSLEDNEQFF.

Many counts were recorded for this clonotype. This sequence joins TRBV15 and TRBJ2-1; no firm D call. Germline assignment: CDR1 LNHNV and CDR2 YYDKDF (reference sequence). V gave up 4 bases and J gave up 5 bases, with 6 bases separating them. The CDR3 covers 12 residues. CDR3 nucleotides: TGTGCCACCAGCATCGGTGACAATGAGCAGTTCTTC. Translated, it gives CATSIGDNEQFF.

This clonotype was recorded a few times. The chain combines TRBV6-5 with TRBJ2-2; D is unresolved. V was cut by 3 bases and J by 6 bases, with 14 bases left in between. Germline assignment: CDR1 MNHEY and CDR2 SVGAGI. This CDR3 spans 15 amino acids. CDR3 in DNA: TGTGCCAGCAGTTATGTATCGTCGGGCGCCGGGGAGCTGTTTTTT. This codes for CASSYVSSGAGELFF.

This clonotype was seen repeatedly, ten times or more. CDR3 region: CATSDAKVGASGGSSYNEQFF. The CDR3 nucleotides are TGTGCCACCAGTGACGCTAAGGTTGGGGCTAGCGGGGGGAGCTCCTACAATGAGCAGTTCTTC. This chain joins TRBV24-1 and TRBJ2-1, with 11 bases matching TRBD2. The CDR3 loop spans 21 amino acids. Germline V gene lookup returns CDR1 KGHDR and CDR2 SFDVKD. The V segment lost 4 bases and the J segment 0 bases; nucleotides outside the gene matches: 16.

The DNA for the CDR3 is TGTGCCAGCAGCTACGGGGACTCTGGAAACACCATATATTTT. Protein sequence: CASSYGDSGNTIYF. V gene TRBV5-6 combines with J gene TRBJ1-3; D is undetermined. This CDR3 has 14 amino acids. Germline CDR1 and CDR2: SGHDT and YYEEEE. The V end lost 3 bases, the J end lost 0 bases, and 7 bases lay between the germline ends.

This clonotype was seen a few times. The chain carries TRBV21-1 and TRBJ2-7; the table's D call of TRBD1 was not tested on the DNA. TRBV21-1 is reported as a pseudogene. The CDR3 is 20 residues long. Written as DNA, the CDR3 is TGTGCCAGCAGCAAAGCGCTTTGGCCGGGCGCCAACGACAGCTCCTACGAGCAGTACTTC. As protein: CASSKALWPGANDSSYEQYF.

A few counts support this clonotype. J is TRBJ2-1 and V is TRBV5-1; 8 bases line up with TRBD2. Per germline, CDR1 SGHRS and CDR2 YFSETQ. This CDR3 is built from 16 residues. J gave up 2 bases and V 0 bases, and 4 bases lay outside the gene matches. The CDR3, as DNA: TGCGCCAGCAGCTTGGCCGGGACTAGTACCTACAATGAGCAGTTCTTC. This gives the protein CASSLAGTSTYNEQFF.

This clonotype has at least ten counts. V and J are TRBV12-3 or TRBV12-4 and TRBJ2-5, with D possibly being TRBD2 (7 bases). Trimming took 1 base from V and 5 from J, leaving 14 bases between them. This CDR3 spans 15 amino acids. The CDR3 here is CASSLGGGQGETQYF. The CDR3 DNA sequence: TGTGCCAGCAGTTTAGGGGGGGGGCAAGGGGAGACCCAGTACTTC.

V usage is TRBV25-1 and J usage is TRBJ1-2; D call uncertain. Trimming removed 8 bases at V and 6 bases at J, with 7 bases between. Looked up from germline, CDR1 is MGHDK and CDR2 is SYGVNS. The CDR3 extends over 10 amino acids. CDR3 in amino acids: CASFLDGYTF. The CDR3 DNA reads TGTGCCAGCTTTCTAGATGGCTACACCTTC.

The gene calls are TRBV6-2 or TRBV6-3 and TRBJ2-7; possible D gene TRBD2, 5 bases. This CDR3 region has 15 residues. Germline V lookup: CDR1 MNHEY, CDR2 SVGEGT. V dropped 5 bases and J dropped 2 bases, with 16 bases sitting between them. The CDR3 DNA reads as TGTGCCAGCAGTCCCTCGTGGGAGCGCCCCTACGAGCAGTACTTC. This sequence encodes CASSPSWERPYEQYF.